This T cell receptor beta chain came from a study of blood T cell repertoires in COVID-19. Study-wide context: Acute and convalescent COVID-19 specimens originated in the United States, Italy and Spain. Sources were T cells, B-cell-depleted T cells, or PBMCs; the material itself was cDNA or gDNA.

This clone was counted at least ten times. In the original analysis: By means of reference gene primer amplification, nucleated cell counts were estimated. Clones were read by immunoSEQ multiplex PCR, and TCRdb kept only the in-frame ones, dropping some. The DNA gave D and trimming, while V, J and clone size come from that table. In the table there are some 28,000 clones, 84% of which are singletons. The germline CDR1 and CDR2 sequences are LGHNA and YNFKEQ. The V and J ends lost 2 bases and 3 bases respectively, with 8 bases between them. There are 13 residues in the CDR3. Sequenced: peripheral blood. The receptor was isolated from a man aged 70-80 years with active COVID-19. The chain employs TRBV4-2 and TRBJ2-7; possible D gene TRBD1, 6 bases. DNA of the CDR3: TGTGCCAGCAGCCAAACACAGGGCTACGAGCAGTACTTC. Its protein is CASSQTQGYEQYF.